This is a list of T cell receptor beta chains from one sample in a study of blood T cell repertoires in COVID-19. The repertoire was sequenced with immunoSEQ multiplex PCR; TCRdb's copy has only in-frame clones and lacks some. The data hold about 76,000 clones, with 70% to 90% observed a single time. Sequenced sample: peripheral blood. The receptors were gathered from a human donor in a cohort sampled during active COVID-19. The CDR3 runs from the conserved cysteine through the conserved F or W. D genes are given only for firm matches. A row's size may be missing; if present it is once, few, many or a size class.

abundance | d_gene | j_gene | v_gene | CDR3aa | CDR3nt
once | NA | TRBJ2-7 | TRBV6-2/TRBV6-3 | CASSYTGSYEQYF | TGTGCCAGCAGTTACACAGGGTCCTACGAGCAGTACTTC
NA | NA | TRBJ1-5 | TRBV5-6 | CASSLAVRGADQPQHF | TGTGCCAGCAGCTTGGCCGTTAGGGGCGCGGATCAGCCCCAGCATTTT
NA | NA | TRBJ2-2 | TRBV5-1 | CASRSDRINTGELFF | TGCGCCAGCAGGTCCGACAGGATTAACACCGGGGAGCTGTTTTTT
NA | NA | TRBJ1-2 | TRBV25-1 | CASSESLQGVGYTF | TGTGCCAGCAGTGAATCGTTGCAGGGCGTAGGCTACACCTTC
NA | NA | TRBJ1-1 | TRBV18 | CASSPTEQGSGTEAFF | TGTGCCAGCTCACCAACTGAGCAGGGATCTGGAACTGAAGCTTTCTTT
NA | NA | TRBJ1-2 | TRBV5-1 | CASSPVPGDYGYTF | TGCGCCAGCAGCCCGGTCCCCGGGGACTATGGCTACACCTTC
few | NA | TRBJ1-3 | TRBV30 | CAWTGDNSGNTIYF | TGTGCCTGGACCGGGGACAACTCTGGAAACACCATATATTTT
NA | TRBD1 | TRBJ1-2 | TRBV5-1 | CASSPSGQVLYGYTF | TGCGCCAGCAGCCCTTCGGGACAGGTGCTCTATGGCTACACCTTC
NA | NA | TRBJ2-6 | TRBV27 | CASSPAPSSGANVLTF | TGTGCCAGCAGTCCCGCGCCGAGCTCTGGGGCCAACGTCCTGACTTTC
few | NA | TRBJ1-1 | TRBV5-1 | CASSFQGGYAEAFF | TGCGCCAGCAGCTTTCAAGGGGGTTACGCTGAAGCTTTCTTT
NA | NA | TRBJ1-2 | TRBV4-3 | CASSQVKGDYGYTF | TGCGCCAGCAGCCAAGTTAAGGGGGACTATGGCTACACCTTC
NA | TRBD2 | TRBJ2-7 | TRBV7-8 | CASRSVGGDPYEQYF | TGTGCCAGCAGATCAGTCGGGGGGGATCCCTACGAGCAGTACTTC
NA | NA | TRBJ2-2 | TRBV9 | CASSVNLRDSGELFF | TGTGCCAGCAGCGTTAACCTCAGGGATAGCGGGGAGCTGTTTTTT
NA | TRBD1 | TRBJ2-2 | TRBV19 | CASSRDRERTGELFF | TGTGCCAGTAGTAGGGACAGGGAGAGAACCGGGGAGCTGTTTTTT
NA | NA | TRBJ1-2 | TRBV18 | CASSPTLADSPYGYTF | TGTGCCAGCTCACCAACCTTGGCCGACAGCCCCTATGGCTACACCTTC
NA | NA | TRBJ1-2 | TRBV2 | CASSGNRVAYGYTF | TGTGCCAGCAGCGGAAACAGGGTCGCCTATGGCTACACCTTC
NA | TRBD1 | TRBJ1-1 | TRBV30 | CARKGQGNTEAFF | TGTGCCCGAAAGGGACAGGGGAACACTGAAGCTTTCTTT
NA | NA | TRBJ2-7 | TRBV27 | CASSPSQGPATYEQYF | TGTGCCAGCAGTCCGAGCCAGGGCCCGGCAACATACGAGCAGTACTTC
NA | TRBD1 | TRBJ2-7 | TRBV6-2/TRBV6-3 | CASSRTDRGPYEQYF | TGTGCCAGCAGCCGTACGGACAGGGGGCCCTACGAGCAGTACTTC
NA | NA | TRBJ1-1 | TRBV7-2 | CASSSQVNTEAFF | TGTGCCAGCAGCTCCCAGGTGAACACTGAAGCTTTCTTT
NA | TRBD2 | TRBJ2-1 | TRBV5-1 | CASSLAETSGGSEQFF | TGCGCCAGCAGCTTGGCCGAGACTAGCGGGGGTAGTGAGCAGTTCTTC
NA | TRBD1 | TRBJ2-3 | TRBV20-1 | CSASQGQGGWDTQYF | TGCAGTGCTAGTCAGGGACAGGGAGGTTGGGATACGCAGTATTTT
NA | NA | TRBJ2-3 | TRBV18 | CASSPTALSTDTQYF | TGTGCCAGCTCACCGACTGCGCTTAGCACAGATACGCAGTATTTT
medium-sized | NA | TRBJ1-5 | TRBV2 | CASRGTRGSNQPQHF | TGTGCCAGCAGGGGGACAAGGGGTAGCAATCAGCCCCAGCATTTT